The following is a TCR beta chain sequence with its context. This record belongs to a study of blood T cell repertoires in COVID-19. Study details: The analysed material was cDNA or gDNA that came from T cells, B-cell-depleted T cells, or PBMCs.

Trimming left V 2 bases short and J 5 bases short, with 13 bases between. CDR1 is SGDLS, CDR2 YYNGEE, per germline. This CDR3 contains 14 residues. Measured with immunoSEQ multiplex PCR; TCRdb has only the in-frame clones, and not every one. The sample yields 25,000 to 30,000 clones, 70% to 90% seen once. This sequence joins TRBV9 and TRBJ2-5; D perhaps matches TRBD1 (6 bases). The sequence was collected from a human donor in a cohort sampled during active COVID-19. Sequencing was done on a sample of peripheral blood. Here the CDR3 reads CASSVGTLGETQYF. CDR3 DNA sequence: TGTGCCAGCAGCGTCGGGACACTGGGGGAGACCCAGTACTTC.